This passage covers 21 T cell receptor beta chains from one sample sequenced in a study of a mutant IDH1 vaccine in newly diagnosed glioma. Clones were read by immunoSEQ multiplex PCR, and TCRdb kept only the in-frame ones, dropping some. The sample consists of about 67,000 clones, more than 70% of them appearing once. Stated time point: baseline, week 1 (first vaccination visit). Treatment defined: pre-vaccination baseline after standard-of-care therapy. The sample in question was peripheral blood mononuclear cells (PBMCs), obtained from a glioma patient treated with radiotherapy, temozolomide or both. The source is a woman aged 18-29 years with glioma. Some clones in this sample may be carry-over from other donors' samples.

This clone occurred a few times. V and J are TRBV7-2 and TRBJ2-6; the D gene is possibly TRBD1 (5 bases). The germline gives CDR1 SGHTA, CDR2 FQGNSA. This CDR3 is built from 17 residues. The V end was cut by 3 bases, the J end by 2 bases, with 14 bases between. CDR3 in amino acids: CASSFYTGPTGANVLTF. CDR3 nucleotides: TGTGCCAGCAGCTTTTACACAGGACCCACTGGGGCCAACGTCCTGACTTTC.

The V gene is TRBV5-1, the J gene TRBJ2-7, with 12 bases lining up with TRBD2. The V gene's germline CDR1 is SGHRS and CDR2 YFSETQ. CDR3 length: 15 residues. Trimming cost V 4 bases and J 4 bases; bases outside gene matches: 6. CDR3 in DNA: TGCGCCAGCAGCCGGGGGCTAGCGGGGGGGTACGAGCAGTACTTC. It encodes CASSRGLAGGYEQYF.

This chain links TRBV6-5 with TRBJ1-1; 8 nucleotides match TRBD1. V lost 0 bases to trimming and J lost 1 base; unmatched junction nucleotides: 1. Germline lookup yields CDR1 MNHEY and CDR2 SVGAGI. The CDR3 length is 15 residues. The DNA for the CDR3 is TGTGCCAGCAGTTACTCGACAGGGGCGAACACTGAAGCTTTCTTT. It translates to CASSYSTGANTEAFF.

This clone has a handful of counts. The chain has TRBV2 and TRBJ1-1; unclear D gene. The germline V and J ends were trimmed by 8 bases and 0 bases, with 13 bases remaining between them. The CDR3 is made up of 14 amino acids. Germline lookup yields CDR1 SNHLY and CDR2 FYNNEI. The CDR3 protein is CASQKRSMNTEAFF. The CDR3 DNA is TGTGCCAGCCAAAAGCGGTCCATGAACACTGAAGCTTTCTTT.

V is TRBV9 and J is TRBJ1-1; D possibly corresponds to TRBD1 (5 bases). Trimming stripped 0 bases from V and 7 bases from J, with 16 bases between. Per germline, CDR1 SGDLS and CDR2 YYNGEE. The CDR3 length is 15 residues. The CDR3 region is CASSVGSQVQGEAFF. CDR3 nucleotides: TGTGCCAGCAGCGTAGGATCCCAGGTCCAGGGTGAAGCTTTCTTT.

V is TRBV5-1 and J is TRBJ1-2; no reliable D call. V was shortened by 2 bases and J by 4 bases, with 9 bases between the two germline ends. The germline V gene encodes CDR1 SGHRS and CDR2 YFSETQ. The CDR3 extends over 13 amino acids. The CDR3 here is CASSLETRYGYTF. In DNA form, the CDR3 reads TGCGCCAGCAGCTTAGAAACGCGCTATGGCTACACCTTC. The full variable domain, with the rest looked up from reference TRBV5-1 and TRBJ1-2, is KAGVTQTPRYLIKTRGQQVTLSCSPISGHRSVSWYQQTPGQGLQFLFEYFSETQRNKGNFPGRFSGRQFSNSRSEMNVSTLELGDSALYLCASSLETRYGYTFGSGTRLTVV.

V usage is TRBV7-2 and J usage is TRBJ1-5, with D uncertain. Germline loops: CDR1 SGHTA, CDR2 FQGNSA. This CDR3 contains 16 residues. Trimming took 5 bases from V and 2 from J, leaving 16 bases between them. The CDR3 sequence: CASSARISGGNQPQHF. Written as DNA, the CDR3 is TGTGCCAGCAGCGCCCGGATCTCCGGGGGCAATCAGCCCCAGCATTTT.

The genes are TRBV9 and TRBJ1-1; no clear D. The germline V and J ends were trimmed by 0 bases and 4 bases, with 16 bases remaining between them. The germline gives CDR1 SGDLS, CDR2 YYNGEE. The CDR3 is 16 amino acids. CDR3 loop: CASSVDPRLVGTEAFF. DNA of the CDR3: TGTGCCAGCAGCGTAGACCCGCGGCTGGTAGGCACTGAAGCTTTCTTT.

The V call is TRBV9, the J call TRBJ1-2, with TRBD1 matching over 8 bases. The V gene end was trimmed by 10 bases and the J gene end by 5 bases; junction bases not matched to a gene: 16. Germline V gene data show CDR1 as SGDLS and CDR2 as YYNGEE. The CDR3 length is 15 residues. CDR3 DNA sequence: TGTGCCGGAGCGATCTTACAGGGGGAGGGGTATGGCTACACCTTC. It specifies CAGAILQGEGYGYTF. Variable domain in full (rest from reference TRBV9 and TRBJ1-2): DSGVTQTPKHLITATGQRVTLRCSPRSGDLSVYWYQQSLDQGLQFLIQYYNGEERAKGNILERFSAQQFPDLHSELNLSSLELGDSALYFCAGAILQGEGYGYTFGSGTRLTVV.

The chain is built from TRBV2 and TRBJ1-3; TRBD1 agrees at 9 bases. This CDR3 has 15 residues. V lost 4 bases, J lost 1 base, and 2 bases stayed unmatched. Germline V lookup: CDR1 SNHLY, CDR2 FYNNEI. The CDR3: CASSAGTGSGNTIYF. CDR3 DNA: TGTGCCAGCAGTGCCGGGACAGGGTCTGGAAACACCATATATTTT.

The chain is built from TRBV10-3 and TRBJ2-7; D is uncertain. The CDR3 covers 13 residues. The V end lost 2 bases, the J end lost 2 bases, and 7 bases lay between the germline ends. Per germline, CDR1 ENHRY and CDR2 SYGVKD. The CDR3 DNA reads as TGTGCCATCAGTGAGAGTCAGCCCTACGAGCAGTACTTC. It encodes CAISESQPYEQYF.

The chain employs TRBV5-6 and TRBJ2-7; 16 nucleotides align to TRBD2. Germline V gene lookup returns CDR1 SGHDT and CDR2 YYEEEE. This CDR3 has 18 amino acids. With 0 bases clipped from V and 6 bases from J, the junction kept 9 bases outside the gene matches. CDR3 coding DNA: TGTGCCAGCAGCTTGGGGGTCGGGACTAGCGGGAGGGCCCGCGAGCAGTACTTC. This encodes CASSLGVGTSGRAREQYF.

The chain recombines TRBV5-1 with TRBJ2-1, with 10 bases fitting TRBD2. The CDR3 consists of 17 residues. Germline-derived CDR1 and CDR2 are SGHRS and YFSETQ. J was trimmed by 2 bases and V by 3 bases; bases with no gene match: 8. The CDR3 DNA is TGCGCCAGCAGCTATTTTAGCGGGAGGCGGACCTACAATGAGCAGTTCTTC. Translation gives CASSYFSGRRTYNEQFF.

This clone appeared a few times. The rearrangement uses TRBV6-4 and TRBJ1-2; 7 positions agree with TRBD1. This CDR3 has 12 residues. CDR1 is MRHNA and CDR2 is SNTAGT in the germline V gene. The J segment lost 8 bases and the V segment lost 2 bases, leaving 2 bases of the junction unmatched. The CDR3 loop is CASSDRGGGYTF. CDR3 nucleotide sequence: TGTGCCAGCAGTGACAGAGGGGGCGGCTACACCTTC.

CDR3: CASSLGQTQSNTGELFF. The CDR3 coding sequence is TGTGCCAGCAGCTTGGGACAGACCCAATCGAACACCGGGGAGCTGTTTTTT. This sequence joins TRBV5-4 and TRBJ2-2; D is perhaps TRBD1 (5 bases). Germline V lookup: CDR1 SGHNT, CDR2 YYREEE (reference sequence). The CDR3 runs 17 residues. Trimming stripped 0 bases from V and 0 bases from J, with 12 bases between.

A note on this clone: It is likely a read error, because the conserved phenylalanine at the end of the CDR3 is missing. The limits of the CDR3 on the DNA are not certain, so only TCRdb's listed CDR3 is given. The chain carries TRBV7-8 and TRBJ2-7; whether TRBD2, the table's D call, matches the DNA was not checked. Looked up from germline, CDR1 is SGHVS and CDR2 is FQNEAQ. The CDR3 region is 12 residues in length, termini included. The chain's CDR3 is CASSPTLAGPSL.

The chain is built from TRBV30 and TRBJ2-3; D unclear. From germline, CDR1 is GTSNPN and CDR2 SVGIG (reference sequence). CDR3 size: 14 residues. Trimming cost V 3 bases and J 5 bases, with 15 bases left between them. The CDR3 loop is CAWSSGPPQDTQYF. CDR3 DNA: TGTGCCTGGAGCTCGGGCCCGCCACAAGATACGCAGTATTTT.

This clone was found once. V gene TRBV14 combines with J gene TRBJ2-1; D is unresolved. The V and J ends lost 3 bases and 9 bases respectively, with 15 bases between them. This CDR3 spans 14 amino acids. From germline, CDR1 is SGHDN and CDR2 FVKESK. CDR3 region: CASSQFSATGEQFF. DNA of the CDR3: TGTGCCAGCAGCCAGTTTTCAGCGACGGGTGAGCAGTTCTTC.

This clone is deemed medium-sized (0.01 to 0.1%). V usage is TRBV10-1 and J usage is TRBJ2-5, with TRBD2 matching over 10 bases. V lost 6 bases to trimming and J lost 3 bases; unmatched junction nucleotides: 7. In germline, CDR1 is WNHNN, CDR2 SYGVQD (reference sequence). The CDR3 length is 15 residues. CDR3 residues: CASSPGLANEETQYF. The CDR3 bases are TGCGCCAGCAGCCCGGGACTAGCGAACGAAGAGACCCAGTACTTC.

J is TRBJ1-4 and V is TRBV5-5, with TRBD1 identical over 9 bases. This CDR3 comprises 15 residues. Germline-derived CDR1 and CDR2 are SGHKS and YYEKEE (reference sequence). The ends lost 4 bases at V and 8 bases at J; junction bases unmatched: 9. CDR3 in amino acids: CASSLTGQGAEKLFF. The CDR3 DNA reads as TGTGCCAGCAGCCTAACGGGACAGGGAGCAGAAAAACTGTTTTTT.

The J gene is TRBJ2-1, the V gene TRBV5-1, with D possibly matching TRBD1 (6 bases). Germline V gives CDR1 SGHRS, CDR2 YFSETQ. Trimming removed 7 bases at V and 7 bases at J, with 21 bases between. This CDR3 is built from 15 residues. CDR3 DNA: TGCGCCAGCGAATATGGCCTAATGGGGGCTAATGAGCAGTTCTTC. Translating it yields CASEYGLMGANEQFF. Full variable domain (rest looked up from reference TRBV5-1 and TRBJ2-1): KAGVTQTPRYLIKTRGQQVTLSCSPISGHRSVSWYQQTPGQGLQFLFEYFSETQRNKGNFPGRFSGRQFSNSRSEMNVSTLELGDSALYLCASEYGLMGANEQFFGPGTRLTVL.